This T cell receptor (beta chain) is drawn from a study of OX40 agonist ivuxolimab in advanced cancers. The study's findings and limits: CD4+ and CD8+ T cells in blood underwent clonal expansion by week 6 at 0.1 to 3.0 mg/kg.

The CDR3 is 13 residues long. Trimming cost V 7 bases and J 8 bases; bases outside gene matches: 6. The germline CDR1 and CDR2 sequences are LNHDA and SQIVND (reference sequence). Clones were read by immunoSEQ multiplex PCR, and TCRdb kept only the in-frame ones, dropping some. The top ten clones hold over 2% of a sample with some 66,000 clones, around 83% of them seen once. Note on this clone: Its antigen is unknown.

V gene TRBV19 combines with J gene TRBJ2-2, with TRBD2 matching 8 bases. The source of this sequence is an adult with an advanced solid tumor such as melanoma, head and neck, liver or kidney cancer. The specimen comprised CD4+ or CD8+ T cells sorted from blood, sampled in a trial of the OX40 agonist ivuxolimab. The CDR3 region is CASNSGTAGELFF. The CDR3 region has the DNA TGTGCCAGTAATAGCGGGACGGCAGGGGAGCTGTTTTTT.